This passage covers 18 T cell receptor beta chains from one sample sequenced in a study of shared clonotypes between healthy human individuals (TCRdb year 2020). The library came from the immunoSEQ multiplex PCR assay. TCRdb carries this immuneACCESS record with in-frame sequences only. Its versions omit some clonotypes, under half of them owing to an unresolved V gene in the studies checked, with the rest unexplained. In this sample the table shows some 1 million clones, 65% to 80% of which occur a single time. The top ten constitute about 1.5% of the sample. The sequenced sample consisted of memory CD4+ T cells sorted from blood. In light of the paper, this sample's cell subset or site label describes: CD45RA-negative fraction. The receptor source for this set is a man aged 18 to 35 in good health.

The chain combines TRBV18 with TRBJ1-2, with TRBD1 identical over 8 bases. The CDR3 length is 15 residues. V was clipped by 6 bases and J by 3 bases; unmatched bases: 9. Germline V lookup: CDR1 KGHSH, CDR2 LQKENI. CDR3 sequence: CASSAGQGIDYGYTF. For the CDR3, the DNA is TGTGCCAGCTCCGCCGGACAGGGAATCGACTATGGCTACACCTTC. Together with reference TRBV18 and TRBJ1-2, the CDR3 gives the full variable domain: NAGVMQNPRHLVRRRGQEARLRCSPMKGHSHVYWYRQLPEEGLKFMVYLQKENIIDESGMPKERFSAEFPKEGPSILRIQQVVRGDSAAYFCASSAGQGIDYGYTFGSGTRLTVV.

This clone has just one count. The chain uses TRBV7-9 and TRBJ2-3; 7 bases line up with TRBD2. The CDR3 spans 16 residues. V was pared by 1 base and J by 5 bases, with 9 bases of the junction left unmatched. Germline V gene lookup returns CDR1 SEHNR and CDR2 FQNEAQ (reference sequence). The CDR3 DNA sequence: TGTGCCAGCAGCTTAGTTGTTGCGGGGGAGGGAGATACGCAGTATTTT. Its translation is CASSLVVAGEGDTQYF.

The chain carries TRBV5-4 and TRBJ2-7; D is perhaps TRBD2 (6 bases). Germline V gene sequence: CDR1 SGHNT, CDR2 YYREEE (reference sequence). The V and J ends lost 4 bases and 6 bases respectively, with 14 bases between them. CDR3 length: 13 amino acids. CDR3 bases: TGTGCCAGCAGCGACCCGGGAGTACGCGAGCAGTACTTC. Translated, it gives CASSDPGVREQYF.

This clone came up once. The V and J genes are TRBV9 and TRBJ2-7; 9 bases are a match to TRBD1. V was clipped by 3 bases and J by 6 bases; unmatched bases: 7. CDR1 and CDR2 (germline): SGDLS, YYNGEE. This CDR3 is 14 amino acids long. The CDR3 sequence: CASSEGTGLGEQYF. CDR3 coding DNA: TGTGCCAGCAGCGAAGGGACAGGGCTAGGCGAGCAGTACTTC.

This clone is a singleton in its sample. The V call is TRBV10-3, the J call TRBJ2-7, with D possibly TRBD1 on 6 matching bases. The germline V and J ends were trimmed by 6 bases and 1 base, with 13 bases remaining between them. The CDR3 has 14 amino acids. Germline lookup yields CDR1 ENHRY and CDR2 SYGVKD. CDR3 nucleotide sequence: TGTGCCATCAGATCGACAGGTTCTTCCTACGAGCAGTACTTC. Its protein is CAIRSTGSSYEQYF.

V and J are TRBV2 and TRBJ2-5; tentative D call: TRBD2 (7 bases). V dropped 7 bases and J dropped 1 base, with 10 bases sitting between them. This CDR3 comprises 13 residues. The germline CDR1 and CDR2 sequences are SNHLY and FYNNEI. The CDR3 protein is CASNRGAQETQYF. CDR3 bases: TGTGCCAGCAACCGGGGGGCCCAAGAGACCCAGTACTTC.

This clone appeared a single time. V gene TRBV18 combines with J gene TRBJ1-3, with 9 bases that match TRBD1. V was pared by 5 bases and J by 2 bases, with 7 bases of the junction left unmatched. The CDR3 spans 16 residues. CDR1 is KGHSH and CDR2 is LQKENI in the germline V gene. The DNA for the CDR3 is TGTGCCAGCTCAGCCTCCGGGACAGGGACTGGAAACACCATATATTTT. The encoded protein is CASSASGTGTGNTIYF.

This clone was recorded at least ten times. This chain connects TRBV5-1 to TRBJ2-7, with 8 bases matching TRBD1. The CDR3 spans 16 residues. V shed 5 bases, J shed 6 bases, and the junction held 16 bases outside the gene matches. CDR1 SGHRS and CDR2 YFSETQ come from the germline V gene. CDR3: CASRSDPGTGNSEQYF. CDR3 DNA: TGCGCCAGCAGGTCTGATCCCGGGACAGGTAATTCCGAGCAGTACTTC. The whole variable domain, filled in from reference TRBV5-1 and TRBJ2-7, reads KAGVTQTPRYLIKTRGQQVTLSCSPISGHRSVSWYQQTPGQGLQFLFEYFSETQRNKGNFPGRFSGRQFSNSRSEMNVSTLELGDSALYLCASRSDPGTGNSEQYFGPGTRLTVT.

The chain combines TRBV4-1 with TRBJ1-4; 12 bases line up with TRBD1. J lost 5 bases, V lost 3 bases, and 7 bases had no gene match. The germline gives CDR1 MGHRA, CDR2 YSYEKL. The CDR3 is 17 residues long. In DNA form, the CDR3 reads TGCGCCAGCAGCCACGGGACAGGGGGCAATCCCAATGAAAAACTGTTTTTT. The encoded protein is CASSHGTGGNPNEKLFF.

This rearrangement joins TRBV2 to TRBJ2-7, with D possibly being TRBD2 (6 bases). CDR3 size: 14 residues. V lost 6 bases to trimming and J lost 2 bases, with 14 bases between them. Germline assignment: CDR1 SNHLY and CDR2 FYNNEI. The CDR3 nucleotides are TGTGCCAGCAGCGGATCGGGGGTGGCCTACGAGCAGTACTTC. The encoded protein is CASSGSGVAYEQYF.

The V gene is TRBV4-2, the J gene TRBJ2-1, with no clear D. Germline CDR1 and CDR2: LGHNA and YNFKEQ. Trimming took off 5 bases at V and 4 bases at J, with 15 bases between the two ends. The CDR3 spans 15 residues. As DNA, the CDR3 is TGTGCCAGCAGCTCCGCCCTGGCCGAATACAATGAGCAGTTCTTC. Residues: CASSSALAEYNEQFF.

The sample holds one count of this clone. The chain uses TRBV18 and TRBJ2-3; D gene unclear. The CDR3 runs to 14 residues. From germline, CDR1 is KGHSH and CDR2 LQKENI. The germline V and J ends were trimmed by 5 bases and 2 bases, with 11 bases remaining between them. CDR3 coding DNA: TGTGCCAGCTCATTTGCCCGCGACACAGATACGCAGTATTTT. This gives the protein CASSFARDTDTQYF.

The rearrangement links TRBV16 to TRBJ2-7, with D perhaps matching TRBD2 (6 bases). The CDR3 runs 15 residues. The germline V and J ends were trimmed by 2 bases and 3 bases, with 14 bases remaining between them. Germline-derived CDR1 and CDR2 are KGHSY and FQNENV. In nucleotides, the CDR3 is TGTGCCAGCAGCCAAATCGGGGGACGGGGCTACGAGCAGTACTTC. Amino acids: CASSQIGGRGYEQYF.

This clone was seen a single time. CDR3 nucleotides: TGCGCCAGCAGCCTGGGACAGGGAACCTACGAGCAGTACTTC. Protein product: CASSLGQGTYEQYF. The genes are TRBV4-1 and TRBJ2-7, with 9 bases fitting TRBD1. With V trimmed by 4 bases and J by 2 bases, 3 bases remained unmatched. The CDR3 extends over 14 amino acids. The germline CDR1 and CDR2 sequences are MGHRA and YSYEKL.

This clone was seen only once. The same CDR3 also results from other DNA sequences found in this sample. This sequence joins TRBV5-1 and TRBJ1-4, with D unresolved. Per germline, CDR1 SGHRS and CDR2 YFSETQ. The CDR3 has 14 residues. Trimming pared 0 bases from V and 1 base from J, leaving 4 bases between. The CDR3 spells CASSLGGTNEKLFF. The CDR3, as DNA: TGCGCCAGCAGCTTGGGTGGAACTAATGAAAAACTGTTTTTT.

The rearrangement links TRBV30 to TRBJ2-5; D call uncertain. The end of the DNA aligns better with TRBJ2-7, so the J call may be wrong. The CDR3 consists of 13 residues. The germline gives CDR1 GTSNPN, CDR2 SVGIG (reference sequence). DNA of the CDR3: TGTGCCTGGAGTTTGGAGCTCCCTTCCGAGCAGTACTTC. It yields the protein CAWSLELPSEQYF.

In this sample, this clone turned up a few times. The V call is TRBV5-4, the J call TRBJ2-1; TRBD2 aligns across 7 bases. The CDR3 length is 17 residues. Germline V CDR1 and CDR2: SGHNT, YYREEE (reference sequence). The V gene end was trimmed by 2 bases and the J gene end by 7 bases; junction bases not matched to a gene: 15. CDR3 bases: TGTGCCAGCAGCTTATGGCGCAGCGGGACCCTCCTTAATGAGCAGTTCTTC. Translation gives CASSLWRSGTLLNEQFF.

Concerning this clone itself: This specimen includes other DNA sequences encoding the same CDR3. The chain is built from TRBV6-1 and TRBJ1-2; D unclear. The ends were cut back, 3 bases at V and 8 bases at J, with 7 bases in the middle. The CDR3 loop spans 11 amino acids. Germline V CDR1 and CDR2: MNHNS, SASEGT. Here the CDR3 DNA reads TGTGCCAGCAGTGAGATATACGGCTACACCTTC. Residues: CASSEIYGYTF.